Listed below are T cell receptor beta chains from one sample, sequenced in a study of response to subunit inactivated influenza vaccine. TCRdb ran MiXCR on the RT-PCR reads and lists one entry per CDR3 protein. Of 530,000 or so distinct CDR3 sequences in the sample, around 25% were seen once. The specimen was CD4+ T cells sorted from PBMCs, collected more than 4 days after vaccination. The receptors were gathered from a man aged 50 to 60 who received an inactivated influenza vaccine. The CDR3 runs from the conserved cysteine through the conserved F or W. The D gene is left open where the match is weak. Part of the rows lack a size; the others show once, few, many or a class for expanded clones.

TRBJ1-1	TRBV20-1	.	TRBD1	CSARGLRAGGIKAFF	TGCAGTGCTAGAGGGCTACGGGCAGGGGGCATTAAAGCTTTCTTT
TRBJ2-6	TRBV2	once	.	CASTGPTSTGANVLTF	TGTGCCAGCACTGGACCTACTAGTACTGGGGCCAACGTCCTGACTTTC
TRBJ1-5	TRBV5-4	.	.	CARSLGGNQPQHF	TGTGCCAGGAGCTTGGGGGGCAATCAGCCCCAGCATTTT
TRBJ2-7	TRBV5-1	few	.	CASNPPGVAYEQYF	TGCGCCAGCAACCCACCCGGGGTCGCCTACGAGCAGTACTTC
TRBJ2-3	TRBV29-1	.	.	CSVDPGQKVTGQYF	TGCAGCGTTGACCCCGGTCAGAAGGTGACGGGGCAGTATTTT
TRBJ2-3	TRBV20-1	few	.	CSARKIRGISTDTQYF	TGCAGTGCTAGAAAGATCCGGGGCATTAGCACAGATACGCAGTATTTT
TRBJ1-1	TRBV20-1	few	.	CSARDIVMNTEAFF	TGCAGTGCTAGAGACATCGTAATGAACACTGAAGCTTTCTTT
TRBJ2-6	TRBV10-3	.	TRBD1	CATGQGATGANVLTF	TGTGCCACGGGACAGGGGGCCACTGGGGCCAACGTCCTGACTTTC
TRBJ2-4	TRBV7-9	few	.	CASSSQWLAKNIQYF	TGTGCCAGCAGCTCACAGTGGCTAGCCAAAAACATTCAGTACTTC
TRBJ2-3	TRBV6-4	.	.	CASTGQTVDTQYF	TGTGCCAGCACGGGACAAACAGTAGATACGCAGTATTTT
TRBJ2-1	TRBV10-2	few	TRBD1	CASTRGGDEQFF	TGCGCCAGCACGCGAGGGGGCGATGAGCAGTTCTTC
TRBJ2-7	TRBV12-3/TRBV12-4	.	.	CASSLRSGAYEQYF	TGTGCCAGCAGTTTAAGATCGGGTGCCTACGAGCAGTACTTC
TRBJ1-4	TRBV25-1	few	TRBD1	CASSEMTGTNEKLFF	TGTGCCAGCAGTGAAATGACAGGGACTAATGAAAAACTGTTTTTT
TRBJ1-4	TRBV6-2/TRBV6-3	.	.	CASSPAGGSGKLFF	TGTGCCAGCAGTCCAGCCGGGGGCAGCGGAAAACTGTTTTTT
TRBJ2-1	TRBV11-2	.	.	CASSLGGKLRNEQFF	TGTGCCAGCAGCTTAGGTGGTAAACTTCGCAATGAGCAGTTCTTC
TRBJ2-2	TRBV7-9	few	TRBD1	CASSWTGITGELFF	TGTGCCAGCAGCTGGACAGGGATTACCGGGGAGCTGTTTTTT
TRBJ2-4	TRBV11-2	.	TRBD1	CASSSAWDRGQGKNIQYF	TGTGCCAGCAGCTCTGCTTGGGACAGGGGGCAAGGCAAAAACATTCAGTACTTC
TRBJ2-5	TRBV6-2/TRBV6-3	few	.	CASSPTRFRETQYF	TGTGCCAGCAGTCCGACACGATTCAGGGAGACCCAGTACTTC
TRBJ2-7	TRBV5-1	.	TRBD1	CASSSPGQGSNEQYF	TGCGCCAGCAGCTCTCCGGGACAGGGGTCCAACGAGCAGTACTTC
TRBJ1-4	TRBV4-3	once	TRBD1	CASSQERAGGEKLFF	TGCGCCAGCAGCCAAGAAAGAGCAGGGGGTGAAAAACTGTTTTTT
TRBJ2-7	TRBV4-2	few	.	CASSQDIRSWEQYF	TGTGCCAGCAGCCAAGATATAAGGTCATGGGAGCAGTACTTC
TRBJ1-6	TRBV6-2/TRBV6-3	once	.	CASSWDGRRSPLHF	TGTGCCAGCAGCTGGGACGGCCGGCGATCACCCCTCCACTTT
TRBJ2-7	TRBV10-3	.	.	CAISTGNSYEQYF	TGTGCCATCAGTACAGGGAACTCCTACGAGCAGTACTTC
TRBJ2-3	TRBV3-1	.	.	CASSQGKPGTYTDTQYF	TGTGCCAGCAGCCAAGGAAAGCCAGGGACCTACACAGATACGCAGTATTTT
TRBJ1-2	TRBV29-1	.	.	CSVEVSGSYGYTF	TGCAGCGTTGAAGTTTCGGGCAGCTATGGCTACACCTTC
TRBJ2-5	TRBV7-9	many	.	CASSSGGETQYF	TGTGCCAGCAGCTCGGGCGGAGAGACCCAGTACTTC
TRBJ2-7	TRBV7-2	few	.	CASSFNRAYEQYF	TGTGCCAGCAGCTTCAACAGGGCCTACGAGCAGTACTTC
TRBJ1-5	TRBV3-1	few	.	CASSQGRREDQPQHF	TGTGCCAGCAGCCAAGGTCGAAGGGAGGATCAGCCCCAGCATTTT
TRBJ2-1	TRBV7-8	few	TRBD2	CASRPGTSGRNEQFF	TGTGCCAGCAGACCGGGGACTAGCGGGAGAAATGAGCAGTTCTTC
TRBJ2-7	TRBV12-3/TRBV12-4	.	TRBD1	CASSMTGSYEQYF	TGTGCCAGCAGTATGACAGGGTCCTACGAGCAGTACTTC
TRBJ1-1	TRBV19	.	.	CATTVAANTEAFF	TGTGCCACTACCGTGGCAGCGAACACTGAAGCTTTCTTT
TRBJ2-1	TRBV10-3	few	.	CAIRRGTDNEQFF	TGTGCCATCCGGAGAGGGACGGACAATGAGCAGTTCTTC
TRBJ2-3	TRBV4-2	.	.	CASSQGYSTDTQYF	TGTGCCAGCAGCCAAGGTTATAGCACAGATACGCAGTATTTT
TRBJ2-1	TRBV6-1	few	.	CASSSLPSRLYNEQFF	TGTGCCAGCAGCTCCCTCCCGTCCCGGTTATACAATGAGCAGTTCTTC
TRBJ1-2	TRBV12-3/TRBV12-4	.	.	CASSFGMGGYTF	TGTGCCAGCAGTTTTGGAATGGGCGGCTACACCTTC
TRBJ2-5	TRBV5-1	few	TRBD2	CASSGRLAGLQETQYF	TGCGCCAGCAGCGGACGACTAGCGGGGCTCCAAGAGACCCAGTACTTC
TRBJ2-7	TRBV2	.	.	CASSDGSSYEQYF	TGTGCCAGCAGTGATGGCAGCTCCTACGAGCAGTACTTC
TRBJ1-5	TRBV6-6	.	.	CASGSRPQPQHF	TGTGCCAGCGGTAGTCGCCCTCAGCCCCAGCATTTT
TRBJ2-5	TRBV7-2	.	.	CASSLNGGPGTQYF	TGTGCCAGCAGCCTTAACGGCGGCCCGGGGACCCAGTACTTC
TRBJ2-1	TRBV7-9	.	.	CASSQREHSIYNEQFF	TGTGCCAGCAGCCAGAGGGAACACTCGATCTACAATGAGCAGTTCTTC
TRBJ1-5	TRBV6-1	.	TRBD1	CASSPGTGLGQPQHF	TGTGCCAGCAGTCCCGGGACAGGCCTCGGTCAGCCCCAGCATTTT
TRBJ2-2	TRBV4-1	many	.	CASSQDRTGELFF	TGCGCCAGCAGCCAAGATCGCACCGGGGAGCTGTTTTTT
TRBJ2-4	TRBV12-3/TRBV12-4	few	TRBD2	CASSFSSGGVLDIQYF	TGTGCCAGCAGTTTCTCTAGCGGGGGGGTTTTGGACATTCAGTACTTC
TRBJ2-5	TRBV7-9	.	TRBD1	CASSSRDRRQETQYF	TGTGCCAGCAGCTCCCGGGACAGGCGGCAAGAGACCCAGTACTTC
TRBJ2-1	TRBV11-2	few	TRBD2	CASSPFRGAGTSGRPNEQFF	TGTGCCAGCAGCCCCTTCAGGGGGGCAGGGACTAGCGGGAGGCCCAATGAGCAGTTCTTC
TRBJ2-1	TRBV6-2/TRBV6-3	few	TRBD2	CASSYSFLLAGANEQFF	TGTGCCAGCAGTTACTCATTTCTGCTAGCGGGAGCCAATGAGCAGTTCTTC